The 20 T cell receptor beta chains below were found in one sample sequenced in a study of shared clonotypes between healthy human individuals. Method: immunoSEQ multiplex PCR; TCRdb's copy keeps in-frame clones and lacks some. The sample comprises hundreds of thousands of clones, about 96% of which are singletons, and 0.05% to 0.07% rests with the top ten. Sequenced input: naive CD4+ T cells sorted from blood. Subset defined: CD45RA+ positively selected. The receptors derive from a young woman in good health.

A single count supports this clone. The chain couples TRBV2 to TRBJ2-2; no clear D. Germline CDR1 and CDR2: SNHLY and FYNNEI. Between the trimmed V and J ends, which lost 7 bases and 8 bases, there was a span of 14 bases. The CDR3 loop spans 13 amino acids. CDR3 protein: CASKQILGGELFF. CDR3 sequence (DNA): TGTGCCAGCAAGCAGATCCTTGGAGGGGAGCTGTTTTTT.

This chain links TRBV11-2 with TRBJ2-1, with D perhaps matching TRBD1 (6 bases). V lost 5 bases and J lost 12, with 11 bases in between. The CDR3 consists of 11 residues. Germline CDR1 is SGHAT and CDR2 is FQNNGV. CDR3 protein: CASSPGVVQFF. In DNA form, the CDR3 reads TGTGCCAGCAGCCCAGGGGTGGTGCAGTTCTTC.

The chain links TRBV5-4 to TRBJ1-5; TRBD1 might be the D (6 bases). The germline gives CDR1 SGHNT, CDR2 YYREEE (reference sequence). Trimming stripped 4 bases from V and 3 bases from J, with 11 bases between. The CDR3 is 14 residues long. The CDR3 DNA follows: TGTGCCAGCAGCGCGGGGGCCAACAATCAGCCCCAGCATTTT. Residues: CASSAGANNQPQHF.

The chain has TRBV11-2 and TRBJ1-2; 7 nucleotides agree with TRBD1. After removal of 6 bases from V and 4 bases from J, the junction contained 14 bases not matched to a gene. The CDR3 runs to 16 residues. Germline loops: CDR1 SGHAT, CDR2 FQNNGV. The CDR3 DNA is TGTGCCAGCAGTTCCCGATCCGACAGGGCAATCTATGGCTACACCTTC. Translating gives CASSSRSDRAIYGYTF.

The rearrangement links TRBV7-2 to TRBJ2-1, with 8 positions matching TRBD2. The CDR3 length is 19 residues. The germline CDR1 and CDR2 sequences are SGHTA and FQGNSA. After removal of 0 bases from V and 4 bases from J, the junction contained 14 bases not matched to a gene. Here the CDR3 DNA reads TGTGCCAGCAGCTTAGCGAAAACTCGAGCGGGAGCGATTTACAATGAGCAGTTCTTC. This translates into CASSLAKTRAGAIYNEQFF.

The CDR3 here is CASTPPHLGQGFGYTF. In DNA, the CDR3 is TGTGCCAGCACCCCCCCCCACCTGGGACAGGGCTTTGGCTACACCTTC. V is TRBV28 and J is TRBJ1-2; 9 nucleotides agree with TRBD1. The CDR3 covers 16 residues. Per the germline V gene, CDR1 is MDHEN and CDR2 is SYDVKM. After removal of 7 bases from V and 7 bases from J, the junction contained 16 bases not matched to a gene.

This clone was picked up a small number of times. CDR3 amino acids: CASSTRDRVNYGYTF. The CDR3, as DNA: TGTGCCAGCAGCACCCGGGACAGGGTGAACTATGGCTACACCTTC. This sequence joins TRBV5-4 and TRBJ1-2; 9 bases agree with TRBD1. V lost 4 bases to trimming and J lost 2 bases; unmatched junction nucleotides: 6. This CDR3 has 15 amino acids. Germline V gene lookup returns CDR1 SGHNT and CDR2 YYREEE (reference sequence).

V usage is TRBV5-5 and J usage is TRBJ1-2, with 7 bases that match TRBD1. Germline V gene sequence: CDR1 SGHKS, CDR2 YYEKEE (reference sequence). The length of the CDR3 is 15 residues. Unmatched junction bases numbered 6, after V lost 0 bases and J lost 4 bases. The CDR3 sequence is CASSLGGTASYGYTF. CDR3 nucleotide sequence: TGTGCCAGCAGCTTGGGGGGGACAGCGTCCTATGGCTACACCTTC.

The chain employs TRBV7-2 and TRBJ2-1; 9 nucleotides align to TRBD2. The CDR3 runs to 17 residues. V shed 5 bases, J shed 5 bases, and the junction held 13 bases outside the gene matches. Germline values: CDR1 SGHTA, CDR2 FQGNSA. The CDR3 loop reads CASSPHPWTSADNEQFF. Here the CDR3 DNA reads TGTGCCAGCAGCCCACACCCTTGGACTAGCGCCGACAATGAGCAGTTCTTC.

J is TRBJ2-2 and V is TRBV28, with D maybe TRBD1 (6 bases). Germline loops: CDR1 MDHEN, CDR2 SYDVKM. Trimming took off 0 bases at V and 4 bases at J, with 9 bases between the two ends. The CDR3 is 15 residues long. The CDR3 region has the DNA TGTGCCAGCAGTTTATGGGCAGGGGCCACCGGGGAGCTGTTTTTT. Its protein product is CASSLWAGATGELFF.

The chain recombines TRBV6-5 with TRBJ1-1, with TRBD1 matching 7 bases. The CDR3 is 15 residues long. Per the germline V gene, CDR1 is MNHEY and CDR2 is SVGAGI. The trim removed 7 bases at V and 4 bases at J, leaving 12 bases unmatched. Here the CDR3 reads CASTEGGGLSTEAFF. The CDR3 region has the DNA TGTGCCAGCACCGAAGGAGGGGGCCTAAGCACTGAAGCTTTCTTT.

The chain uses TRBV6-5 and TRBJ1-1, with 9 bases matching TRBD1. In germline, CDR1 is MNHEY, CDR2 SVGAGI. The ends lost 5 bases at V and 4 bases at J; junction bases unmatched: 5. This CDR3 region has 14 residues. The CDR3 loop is CASSPDRGITEAFF. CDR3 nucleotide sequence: TGTGCCAGCAGTCCGGACAGGGGAATCACTGAAGCTTTCTTT.

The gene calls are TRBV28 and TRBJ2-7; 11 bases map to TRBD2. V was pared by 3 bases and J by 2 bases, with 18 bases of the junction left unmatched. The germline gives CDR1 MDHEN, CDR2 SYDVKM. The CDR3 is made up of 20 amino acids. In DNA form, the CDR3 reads TGTGCCAGCAGTTTTATGAAAAAGGGGACTAGCGGAATCACCACCTACGAGCAGTACTTC. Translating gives CASSFMKKGTSGITTYEQYF.

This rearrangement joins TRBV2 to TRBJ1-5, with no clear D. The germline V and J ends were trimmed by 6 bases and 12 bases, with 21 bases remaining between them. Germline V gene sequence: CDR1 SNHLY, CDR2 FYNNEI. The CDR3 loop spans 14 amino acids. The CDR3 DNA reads TGTGCCAGCAGGAACGGGCGGACGCAGAGGGTCCAGCATTTT. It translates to CASRNGRTQRVQHF.

The CDR3 DNA is TGTGCCAGTAGTATATGGGGGGGACAGGGGAACACTGAAGCTTTCTTT. Residues: CASSIWGGQGNTEAFF. The chain has TRBV19 and TRBJ1-1, with 9 bases that match TRBD1. The V and J ends lost 2 bases and 1 base, in that order; junction bases with no gene match: 5. The CDR3 is made up of 16 amino acids. Germline CDR1 is LNHDA and CDR2 is SQIVND (reference sequence).

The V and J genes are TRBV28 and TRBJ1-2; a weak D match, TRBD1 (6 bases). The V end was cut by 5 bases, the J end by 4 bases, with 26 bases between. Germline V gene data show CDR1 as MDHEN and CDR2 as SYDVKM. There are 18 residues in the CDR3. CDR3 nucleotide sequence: TGTGCCAGCAGTACCGGGGGGCTTCTATCTCACCCGTCCTATGGCTACACCTTC. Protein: CASSTGGLLSHPSYGYTF.

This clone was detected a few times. CDR3 loop: CASSEGRPYEQYF. The CDR3 DNA follows: TGTGCCAGCAGTGAGGGACGGCCCTACGAGCAGTACTTC. This rearrangement joins TRBV25-1 to TRBJ2-7, with D possibly being TRBD1 or TRBD2 (5 bases each). The CDR3 runs 13 residues. Deletions cut 3 bases from V and 2 bases from J, with 8 bases between. Germline V lookup: CDR1 MGHDK, CDR2 SYGVNS.

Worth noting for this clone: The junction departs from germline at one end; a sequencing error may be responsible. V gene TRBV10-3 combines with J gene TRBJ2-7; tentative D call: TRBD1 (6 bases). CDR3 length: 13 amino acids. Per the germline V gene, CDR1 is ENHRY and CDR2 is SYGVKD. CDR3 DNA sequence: TGTGCCATCAGTGAGTTGGGACAAGTTAATAGTCACTTC. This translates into CAISELGQVNSHF.

The CDR3 is CASSYTGLAGGETQYF. CDR3 sequence (DNA): TGCGCCAGCAGCTATACCGGACTAGCGGGAGGAGAGACCCAGTACTTC. The V call is TRBV5-1, the J call TRBJ2-5; 14 bases fit TRBD2. This CDR3 has 16 residues. The trim removed 3 bases at V and 4 bases at J, leaving 5 bases unmatched. The germline gives CDR1 SGHRS, CDR2 YFSETQ.

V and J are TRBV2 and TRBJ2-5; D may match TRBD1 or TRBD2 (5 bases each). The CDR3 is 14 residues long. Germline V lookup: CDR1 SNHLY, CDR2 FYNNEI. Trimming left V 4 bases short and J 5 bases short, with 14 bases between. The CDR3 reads CASSGGTHRETQYF. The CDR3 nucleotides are TGTGCCAGCAGTGGAGGGACCCACAGGGAGACCCAGTACTTC.